This TCR beta chain was recovered during a study of human T cells and chemical hapten exposure. TCRdb processed the RACE reads anew with MiXCR; each CDR3 protein has one entry. The data hold some 84,000 distinct CDR3 sequences, with 8.5% to 9% observed a single time. Stated time point: pre-sensitization, week 0. The sample's treatment: therapeutic diphenylcyclopropenone sensitization with weekly scalp DPC. Patches went on only after blood had been drawn each time. Germline V gene lookup returns CDR1 SNHLY and CDR2 FYNNEI. This CDR3 contains 13 residues. The V and J ends lost 2 bases and 16 bases, in that order; junction bases with no gene match: 10.

The clonotype was recovered from a man between 40 and 49 years old with alopecia areata. Some clones in this sample may be carry-over from other donors' samples. Sample: whole blood, taken in connection with sensitization to the hapten diphenylcyclopropenone (DPC). The chain employs TRBV2 and TRBJ2-1, with 8 bases identical to TRBD2. CDR3 region: CASSELAGTRIFF. For the CDR3, the DNA is TGTGCCAGCAGTGAACTGGCCGGGACTAGGATTTTCTTC.